The 16 T cell receptor beta chains in this list originate from one sample, sequenced in a study of shared T cell receptors in the human thymus. Libraries were prepared by immunoSEQ multiplex PCR; TCRdb keeps only in-frame clonotypes and omits some of them. The table lists approximately 760,000 clones, 80% to 90% of them singletons. These data were also reused for a study on human thymus T cells.

Sequenced: thymocytes. Source of these receptors: a girl under three years old with a congenital heart defect.

The chain combines TRBV11-2 with TRBJ2-3; 8 bases map to TRBD1. After removal of 6 bases from V and 5 bases from J, the junction contained 16 bases not matched to a gene. The germline CDR1 and CDR2 sequences are SGHAT and FQNNGV. The CDR3 contains 17 residues. CDR3 residues: CASRLNHWDRLGDTQYF. DNA of the CDR3: TGTGCCAGCAGACTCAATCACTGGGACAGGCTAGGAGATACGCAGTATTTT.

V is TRBV9 and J is TRBJ1-6, with 8 bases that match TRBD1. Trimming cost V 3 bases and J 9 bases; bases outside gene matches: 8. The V gene's germline CDR1 is SGDLS and CDR2 YYNGEE. This CDR3 region has 15 residues. In nucleotides, the CDR3 is TGTGCCAGCAGCGAGGGGACAGGAATTGGTTCACCCCTCCACTTT. This translates into CASSEGTGIGSPLHF.

V usage is TRBV5-4 and J usage is TRBJ2-6; 10 bases align to TRBD1. The length of the CDR3 is 18 residues. The J segment lost 1 base and the V segment lost 2 bases, leaving 6 bases of the junction unmatched. CDR1 and CDR2 from the germline V gene are SGHNT and YYREEE (reference sequence). CDR3 DNA sequence: TGTGCCAGCAGCTTACCGCCGGGACAGGGGTCTGGGGCCAACGTCCTGACTTTC. Amino acids: CASSLPPGQGSGANVLTF.

The chain couples TRBV6-1 to TRBJ1-1; TRBD1 matches 8 bases. V was pared by 3 bases and J by 3 bases, with 15 bases of the junction left unmatched. CDR1 is MNHNS, CDR2 SASEGT, per germline. CDR3 size: 18 residues. The CDR3 DNA is TGTGCCAGCAGTGAGGACAGGGTATTATTTACTGGGGACACTGAAGCTTTCTTT. Translating gives CASSEDRVLFTGDTEAFF.

This chain joins TRBV6-1 and TRBJ2-5; 8 positions agree with TRBD2. This CDR3 has 16 amino acids. V lost 4 bases to trimming and J lost 3 bases; unmatched junction nucleotides: 10. From germline, CDR1 is MNHNS and CDR2 SASEGT. CDR3 sequence reads: CASSVIFSGGEETQYF. CDR3 sequence (DNA): TGTGCCAGCAGTGTGATTTTTTCCGGGGGGGAAGAGACCCAGTACTTC.

Comment on this clone: One junction end does not reproduce the germline sequence, and a read error may be involved. The V gene is TRBV5-1, the J gene TRBJ2-5; the match to TRBD1 covers 9 bases. This CDR3 has 16 amino acids. Germline-derived CDR1 and CDR2 are SGHRS and YFSETQ. CDR3 sequence reads: CANSLTRDRVQETQYF. CDR3 DNA sequence: TGCGCCAACAGCCTCACCCGGGACAGGGTACAGGAGACCCAGTACTTC.

This rearrangement joins TRBV19 to TRBJ1-2; 7 bases map to TRBD1. Germline CDR1 reads LNHDA; CDR2 reads SQIVND (reference sequence). Trimming took 9 bases from V and 8 from J; bases not matched to a gene: 12. This CDR3 is 13 amino acids long. The CDR3 is CASALRDRRGYTF. CDR3 nucleotide sequence: TGTGCCAGCGCCCTCCGGGACAGACGAGGCTACACCTTC.

The V and J genes are TRBV5-4 and TRBJ1-2; 7 bases agree with TRBD1. Looked up from germline, CDR1 is SGHNT and CDR2 is YYREEE (reference sequence). J lost 13 bases, V lost 4 bases, and 10 bases had no gene match. CDR3 length: 12 amino acids. The CDR3 sequence: CASSLSTGLGTF. DNA of the CDR3: TGTGCCAGCAGCCTCTCGACAGGGCTCGGCACCTTC.

This clone was counted only a few times. This chain joins TRBV19 and TRBJ1-2; perhaps TRBD1 as D (5 bases). The CDR3 has 13 amino acids. Germline loops: CDR1 LNHDA, CDR2 SQIVND (reference sequence). V was trimmed by 9 bases and J by 3 bases, leaving 14 bases between them. The CDR3 here is CASQAGGYYGYTF. DNA for the CDR3: TGTGCCAGCCAAGCGGGGGGGTACTATGGCTACACCTTC. Filled out from reference TRBV19 and TRBJ1-2, the complete variable domain reads DGGITQSPKYLFRKEGQNVTLSCEQNLNHDAMYWYRQDPGQGLRLIYYSQIVNDFQKGDIAEGYSVSREKKESFPLTVTSAQKNPTAFYLCASQAGGYYGYTFGSGTRLTVV.

This clone appeared a single time. The genes are TRBV10-3 and TRBJ2-2; 9 nucleotides line up with TRBD2. V dropped 6 bases and J dropped 7; count of bases not matched to a gene: 9. Germline loops: CDR1 ENHRY, CDR2 SYGVKD. The CDR3 extends over 15 amino acids. The CDR3 reads CAIRASGELYGELFF. The CDR3 DNA reads as TGTGCCATCAGGGCTAGCGGGGAACTTTACGGGGAGCTGTTTTTT.

This clone was recorded a few times. The chain combines TRBV4-3 with TRBJ1-5; perhaps TRBD1 as D (6 bases). Germline V lookup: CDR1 LGHNA, CDR2 YSLEER. The V end was cut by 0 bases, the J end by 0 bases, with 12 bases between. This CDR3 spans 17 amino acids. The CDR3 sequence is CASSQDQGGYSNQPQHF. The CDR3 bases are TGCGCCAGCAGCCAAGATCAAGGGGGTTATAGCAATCAGCCCCAGCATTTT.

This chain joins TRBV5-6 and TRBJ2-5, with D possibly being TRBD1 (6 bases). The V end lost 3 bases, the J end lost 0 bases, and 24 bases lay between the germline ends. The CDR3 is made up of 19 amino acids. Germline V gene sequence: CDR1 SGHDT, CDR2 YYEEEE. The CDR3 here is CASSCPFDRLGNYQETQYF. The CDR3 DNA reads as TGTGCCAGCAGCTGCCCATTCGACAGGCTAGGGAATTACCAAGAGACCCAGTACTTC.

CDR3: CASRLRGDTHYGYTF. The CDR3 DNA reads TGTGCCAGCAGGCTCAGGGGGGATACGCACTATGGCTACACCTTC. The chain joins TRBV27 to TRBJ1-2, with TRBD1 identical over 7 bases. V was clipped by 6 bases and J by 3 bases; unmatched bases: 10. Germline V gives CDR1 MNHEY, CDR2 SMNVEV (reference sequence). This CDR3 has 15 amino acids.

The genes are TRBV18 and TRBJ2-1; 7 bases fit TRBD1. This CDR3 is built from 15 residues. Germline-derived CDR1 and CDR2 are KGHSH and LQKENI. V shed 7 bases, J shed 7 bases, and the junction held 13 bases outside the gene matches. CDR3 nucleotide sequence: TGTGCCAGCTTCATTGGACAGGAGGCTTTAAATGAGCAGTTCTTC. This sequence encodes CASFIGQEALNEQFF.

This chain joins TRBV4-3 and TRBJ1-2; D is unclear. Germline CDR1 reads LGHNA; CDR2 reads YSLEER. CDR3 length: 15 amino acids. Trimming took 2 bases from V and 8 from J, leaving 18 bases between them. Here the CDR3 DNA reads TGCGCCAGCAGCCAAAAATCGAGAGGCCTAGGAGGCTACACCTTC. This sequence encodes CASSQKSRGLGGYTF.

The CDR3 loop is CATHSQGLEYEQYF. In DNA, the CDR3 is TGTGCCACCCATTCACAGGGGCTAGAGTACGAGCAGTACTTC. The rearrangement joins TRBV10-3 to TRBJ2-7, with 7 nucleotides matching TRBD1. From germline, CDR1 is ENHRY and CDR2 SYGVKD. Trimming removed 10 bases from V and 4 bases from J; junction bases left unmatched: 13. The CDR3 contains 14 residues.